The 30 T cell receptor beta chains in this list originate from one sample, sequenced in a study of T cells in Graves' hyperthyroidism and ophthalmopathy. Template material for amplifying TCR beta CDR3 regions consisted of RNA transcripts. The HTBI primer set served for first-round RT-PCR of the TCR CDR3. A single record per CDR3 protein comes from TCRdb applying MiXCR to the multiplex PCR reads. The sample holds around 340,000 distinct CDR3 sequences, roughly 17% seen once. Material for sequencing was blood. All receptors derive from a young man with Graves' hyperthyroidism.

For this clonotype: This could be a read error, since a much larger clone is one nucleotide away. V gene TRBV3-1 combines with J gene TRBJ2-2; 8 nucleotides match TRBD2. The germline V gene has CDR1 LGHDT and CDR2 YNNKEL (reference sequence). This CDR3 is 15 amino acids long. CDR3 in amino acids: CASSQDSGKTGKLFF. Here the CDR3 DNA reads TGTGCCAGCAGCCAAGATAGCGGGAAGACCGGGAAGCTGTTTTTT.

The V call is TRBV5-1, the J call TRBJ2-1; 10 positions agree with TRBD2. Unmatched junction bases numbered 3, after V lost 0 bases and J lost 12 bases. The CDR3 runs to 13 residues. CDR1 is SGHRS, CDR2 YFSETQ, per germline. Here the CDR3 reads CASSLAAGGVQFF. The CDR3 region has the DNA TGCGCCAGCAGCTTGGCAGCGGGGGGGGTGCAGTTCTTC.

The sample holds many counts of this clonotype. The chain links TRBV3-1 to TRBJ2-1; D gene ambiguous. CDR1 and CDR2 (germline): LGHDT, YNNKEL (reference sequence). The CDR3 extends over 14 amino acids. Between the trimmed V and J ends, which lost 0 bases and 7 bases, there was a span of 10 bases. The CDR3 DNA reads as TGTGCCAGCAGCCAAGAGAGCCTAAATAATGAGCAGTTCTTC. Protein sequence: CASSQESLNNEQFF.

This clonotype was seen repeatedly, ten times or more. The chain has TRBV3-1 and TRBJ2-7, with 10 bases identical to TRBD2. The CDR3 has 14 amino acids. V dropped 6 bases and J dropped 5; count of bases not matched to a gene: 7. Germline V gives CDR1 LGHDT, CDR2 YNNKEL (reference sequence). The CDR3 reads CASRRTSGGHEQYF. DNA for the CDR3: TGTGCCAGCAGACGGACTAGCGGAGGTCACGAGCAGTACTTC.

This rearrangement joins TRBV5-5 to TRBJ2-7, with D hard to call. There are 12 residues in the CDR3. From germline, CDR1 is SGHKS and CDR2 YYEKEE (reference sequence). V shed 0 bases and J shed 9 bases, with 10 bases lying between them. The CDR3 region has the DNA TGTGCCAGCAGCTTGGTGTCAGGTGGGCAGTACTTC. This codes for CASSLVSGGQYF.

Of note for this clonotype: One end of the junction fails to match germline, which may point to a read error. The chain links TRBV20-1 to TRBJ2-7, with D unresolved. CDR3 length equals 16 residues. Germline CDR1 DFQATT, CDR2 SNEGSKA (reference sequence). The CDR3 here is CSARDKGGSRYYERYF. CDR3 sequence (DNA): TGCAGTGCTAGAGATAAGGGTGGGTCTAGGTACTACGAGCGGTACTTC.

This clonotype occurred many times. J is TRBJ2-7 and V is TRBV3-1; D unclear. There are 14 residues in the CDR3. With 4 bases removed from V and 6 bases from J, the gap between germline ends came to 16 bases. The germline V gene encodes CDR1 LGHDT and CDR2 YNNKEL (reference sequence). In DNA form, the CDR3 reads TGTGCCAGCAGCCCGCTATGGAGCTACCGCGAGCAGTACTTC. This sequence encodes CASSPLWSYREQYF.

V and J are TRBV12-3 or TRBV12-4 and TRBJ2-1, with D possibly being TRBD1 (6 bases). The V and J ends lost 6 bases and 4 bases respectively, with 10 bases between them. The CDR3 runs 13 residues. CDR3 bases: TGTGCCAGCAGAAAAGACAGGTACAATGAGCAGTTCTTC. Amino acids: CASRKDRYNEQFF.

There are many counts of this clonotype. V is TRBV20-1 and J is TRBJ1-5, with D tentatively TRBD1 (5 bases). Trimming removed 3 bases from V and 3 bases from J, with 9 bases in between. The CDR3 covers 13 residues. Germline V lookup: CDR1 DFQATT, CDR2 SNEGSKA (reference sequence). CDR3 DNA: TGCAGTGCTAGGGGACGGGACAATCAGCCCCAGCATTTT. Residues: CSARGRDNQPQHF.

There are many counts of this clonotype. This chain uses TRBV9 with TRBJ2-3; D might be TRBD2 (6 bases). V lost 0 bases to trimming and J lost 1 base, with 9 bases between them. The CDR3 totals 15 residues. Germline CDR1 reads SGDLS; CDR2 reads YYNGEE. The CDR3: CASSVGASGTDTQYF. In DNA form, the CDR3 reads TGTGCCAGCAGCGTAGGGGCTAGCGGCACAGATACGCAGTATTTT.

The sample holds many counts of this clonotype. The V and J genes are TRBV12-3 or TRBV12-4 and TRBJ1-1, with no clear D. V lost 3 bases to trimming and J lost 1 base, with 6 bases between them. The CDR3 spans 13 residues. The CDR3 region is CASSFTWNTEAFF. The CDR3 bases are TGTGCCAGCAGTTTTACCTGGAACACTGAAGCTTTCTTT.

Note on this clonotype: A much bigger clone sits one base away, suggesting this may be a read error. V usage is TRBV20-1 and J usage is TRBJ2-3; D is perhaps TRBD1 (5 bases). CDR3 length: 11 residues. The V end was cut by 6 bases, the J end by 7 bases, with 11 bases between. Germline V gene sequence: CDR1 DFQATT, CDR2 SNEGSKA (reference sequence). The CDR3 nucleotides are TGCAGTGCCGATCAGGGAAATACGCAGTATTTT. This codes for CSADQGNTQYF.

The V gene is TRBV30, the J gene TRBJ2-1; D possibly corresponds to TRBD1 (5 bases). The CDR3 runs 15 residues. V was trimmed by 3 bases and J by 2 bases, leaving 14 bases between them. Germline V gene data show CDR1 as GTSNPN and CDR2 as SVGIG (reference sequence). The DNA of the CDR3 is TGTGCCTGGAGAGTACCAGGGAACCCCTACAATGAGCAGTTCTTC. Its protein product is CAWRVPGNPYNEQFF.

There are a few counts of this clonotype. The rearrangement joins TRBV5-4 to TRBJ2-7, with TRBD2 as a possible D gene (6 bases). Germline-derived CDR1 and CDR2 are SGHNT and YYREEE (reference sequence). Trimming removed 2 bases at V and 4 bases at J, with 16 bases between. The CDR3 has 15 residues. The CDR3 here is CASSFKLGGRYEQYF. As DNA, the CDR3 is TGTGCCAGCAGCTTTAAGCTCGGAGGGCGGTACGAGCAGTACTTC.

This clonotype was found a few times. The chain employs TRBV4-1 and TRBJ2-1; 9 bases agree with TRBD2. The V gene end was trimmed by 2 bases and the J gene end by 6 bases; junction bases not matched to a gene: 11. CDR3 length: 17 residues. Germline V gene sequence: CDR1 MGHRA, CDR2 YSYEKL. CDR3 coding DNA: TGCGCCAGCAGCCAACCCCCCGGAGCGGGAGGCCGCAATGAGCAGTTCTTC. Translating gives CASSQPPGAGGRNEQFF.

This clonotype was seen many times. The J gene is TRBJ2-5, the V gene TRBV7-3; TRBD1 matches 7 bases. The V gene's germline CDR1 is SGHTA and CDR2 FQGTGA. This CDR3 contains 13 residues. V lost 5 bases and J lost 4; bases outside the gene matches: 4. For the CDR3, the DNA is TGTGCCAGCAGCACAGGGGTTGCAGAGACCCAGTACTTC. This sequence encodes CASSTGVAETQYF.

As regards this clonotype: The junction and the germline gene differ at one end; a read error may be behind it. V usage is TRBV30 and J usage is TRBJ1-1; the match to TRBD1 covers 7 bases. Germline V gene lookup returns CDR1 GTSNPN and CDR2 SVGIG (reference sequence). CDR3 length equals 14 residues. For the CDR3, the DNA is TGTGCCTGGAGTGTAAAGGGGGCGAACACTGAAGCTTCCTTT. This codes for CAWSVKGANTEASF.

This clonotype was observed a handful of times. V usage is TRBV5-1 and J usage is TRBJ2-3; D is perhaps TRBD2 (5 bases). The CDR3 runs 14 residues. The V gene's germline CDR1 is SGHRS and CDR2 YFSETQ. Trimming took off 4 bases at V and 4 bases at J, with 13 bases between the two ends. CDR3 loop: CASSDGSSADTQYF. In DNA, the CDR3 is TGCGCCAGCAGCGATGGGAGTTCGGCAGATACGCAGTATTTT.

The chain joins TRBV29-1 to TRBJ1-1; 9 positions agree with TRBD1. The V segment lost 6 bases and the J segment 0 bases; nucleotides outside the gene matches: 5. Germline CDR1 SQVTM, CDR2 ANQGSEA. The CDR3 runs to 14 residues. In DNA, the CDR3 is TGCAGCGTCCAACAGGGGGCATTGAACACTGAAGCTTTCTTT. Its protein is CSVQQGALNTEAFF.

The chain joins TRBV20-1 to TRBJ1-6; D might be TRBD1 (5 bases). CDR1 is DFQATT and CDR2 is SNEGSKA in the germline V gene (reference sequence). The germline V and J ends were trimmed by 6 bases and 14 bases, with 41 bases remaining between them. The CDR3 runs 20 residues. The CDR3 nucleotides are TGCAGTGCCCAACCGGGCGCAGGGCTGACCCGGTTAGCCCCCGGTTGGTCCCTCCACTTT. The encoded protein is CSAQPGAGLTRLAPGWSLHF.

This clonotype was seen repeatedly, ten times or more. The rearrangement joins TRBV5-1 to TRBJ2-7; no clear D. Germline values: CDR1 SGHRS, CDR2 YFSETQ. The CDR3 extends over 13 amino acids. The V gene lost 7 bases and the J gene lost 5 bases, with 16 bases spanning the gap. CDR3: CASGPGPPNEQYF. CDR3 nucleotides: TGCGCCAGCGGACCCGGGCCACCCAACGAGCAGTACTTC.

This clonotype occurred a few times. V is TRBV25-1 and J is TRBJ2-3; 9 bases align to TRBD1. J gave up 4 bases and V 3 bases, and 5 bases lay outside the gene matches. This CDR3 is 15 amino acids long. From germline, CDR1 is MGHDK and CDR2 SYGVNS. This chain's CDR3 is CASSDTTGGSDTQYF. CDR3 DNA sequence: TGTGCCAGCAGTGATACGACAGGGGGTTCAGATACGCAGTATTTT.

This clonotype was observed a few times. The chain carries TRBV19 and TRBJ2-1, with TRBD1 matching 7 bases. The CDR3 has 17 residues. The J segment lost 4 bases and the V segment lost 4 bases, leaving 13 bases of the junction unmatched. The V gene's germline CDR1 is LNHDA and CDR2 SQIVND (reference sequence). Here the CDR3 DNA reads TGTGCCAGTAGTAAAACCGGGGACAGACTGATATACAATGAGCAGTTCTTC. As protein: CASSKTGDRLIYNEQFF.

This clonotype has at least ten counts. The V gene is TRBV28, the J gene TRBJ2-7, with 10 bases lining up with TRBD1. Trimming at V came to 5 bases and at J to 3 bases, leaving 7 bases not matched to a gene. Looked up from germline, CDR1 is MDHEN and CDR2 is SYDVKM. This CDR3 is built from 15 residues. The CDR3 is CASSGGQGGVYEQYF. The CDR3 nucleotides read TGTGCCAGCAGTGGTGGACAGGGGGGGGTCTACGAGCAGTACTTC.

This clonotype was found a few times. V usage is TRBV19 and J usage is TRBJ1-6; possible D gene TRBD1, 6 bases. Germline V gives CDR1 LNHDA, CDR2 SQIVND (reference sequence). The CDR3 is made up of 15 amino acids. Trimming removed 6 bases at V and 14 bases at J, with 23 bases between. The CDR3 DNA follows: TGTGCCAGTAGGGCCCCCGGGGGCCCGGGAGGAACCCTCCACTTT. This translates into CASRAPGGPGGTLHF.

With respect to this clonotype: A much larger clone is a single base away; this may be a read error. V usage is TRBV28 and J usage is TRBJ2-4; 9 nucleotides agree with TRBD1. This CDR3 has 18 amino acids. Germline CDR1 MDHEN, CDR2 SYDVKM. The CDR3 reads CAGSSFSGTGWTKNIQYF. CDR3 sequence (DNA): TGTGCCGGCAGTTCGTTCTCCGGGACAGGGTGGACCAAAAACATTCAGTACTTC.

The CDR3 sequence: CASSPGRQGQIYEQYF. CDR3 DNA sequence: TGTGCCAGCAGCCCGGGGCGGCAGGGGCAAATCTACGAGCAGTACTTC. The chain joins TRBV7-9 to TRBJ2-7, with D perhaps TRBD1 (6 bases). The V end was cut by 5 bases, the J end by 3 bases, with 20 bases between. Germline V CDR1 and CDR2: SEHNR, FQNEAQ (reference sequence). CDR3 length: 16 amino acids. Drawing the rest from reference TRBV7-9 and TRBJ2-7, the complete variable domain is DTGVSQNPRHKITKRGQNVTFRCDPISEHNRLYWYRQTLGQGPEFLTYFQNEAQLEKSRLLSDRFSAERPKGSFSTLEIQRTEQGDSAMYLCASSPGRQGQIYEQYFGPGTRLTVT.

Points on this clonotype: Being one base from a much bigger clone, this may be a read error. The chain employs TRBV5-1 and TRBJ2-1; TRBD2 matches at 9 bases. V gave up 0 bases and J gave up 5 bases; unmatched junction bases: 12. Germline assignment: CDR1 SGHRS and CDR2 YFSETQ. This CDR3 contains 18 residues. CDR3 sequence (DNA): TGCGCCAGCAGCTTGGATGGTGTCAGCGGGAGGAGGGACAATGAGCAGTTCTTC. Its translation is CASSLDGVSGRRDNEQFF.

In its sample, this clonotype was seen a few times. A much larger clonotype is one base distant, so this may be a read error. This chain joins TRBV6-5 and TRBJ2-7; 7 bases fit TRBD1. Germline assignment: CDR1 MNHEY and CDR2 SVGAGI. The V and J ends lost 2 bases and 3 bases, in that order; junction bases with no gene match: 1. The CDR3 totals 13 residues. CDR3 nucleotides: TGTGCCAGCAGTTACGGACAGGTCTACGAGCAGTACTTC. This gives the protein CASSYGQVYEQYF.

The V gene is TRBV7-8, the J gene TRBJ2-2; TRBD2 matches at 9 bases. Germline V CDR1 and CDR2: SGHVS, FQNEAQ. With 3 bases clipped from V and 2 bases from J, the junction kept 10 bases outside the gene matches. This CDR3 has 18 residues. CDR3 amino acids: CASSFVLSREGNTGELFF. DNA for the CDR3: TGTGCCAGCAGCTTTGTTTTGTCGCGGGAGGGTAACACCGGGGAGCTGTTTTTT. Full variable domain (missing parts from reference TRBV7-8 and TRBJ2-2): GAGVSQSPRYKVAKRGQDVALRCDPISGHVSLFWYQQALGQGPEFLTYFQNEAQLDKSGLPSDRFFAERPEGSVSTLKIQRTQQEDSAVYLCASSFVLSREGNTGELFFGEGSRLTVL.